This is a list of T cell receptor beta chains from one sample in a study of tumor-infiltrating lymphocytes in primary liver carcinoma. TCRdb processed the multiplex PCR reads anew with MiXCR; each CDR3 protein has one entry. The data show 40,000 or so distinct CDR3 sequences, roughly 80% seen once. The specimen was tumor-adjacent normal liver tissue. The receptors were sampled from a man in his forties with primary liver carcinoma and hepatitis B virus infection. Each CDR3 is given with its conserved first and last residue. The D gene is left open where the match is weak. Size is stated for part of the rows, as once, few or many counts, or as a class when the clone is expanded.

D gene	J gene	clone size	V gene	CDR3 protein	CDR3 DNA
.	TRBJ2-3	once	TRBV7-8	CASSSDWYEDTQYF	TGTGCCAGCAGCTCCGACTGGTACGAGGATACACAGTATTTT
.	TRBJ2-1	.	TRBV11-1	CASSPGVADSYNDQFF	TGTGCCAGCAGCCCCGGGGTGGCGGATTCCTACAATGATCAGTTCTTC
TRBD2	TRBJ2-1	.	TRBV7-9	CACSPSGTGNEQFF	TGTGCCTGTAGTCCTAGCGGGACGGGTAATGAGCAGTTCTTC
.	TRBJ2-1	.	TRBV13	CASSLALLLLEVYNEQFF	TGTGCCAGCAGCTTAGCCCTACTTCTGCTGGAGGTCTACAATGAGCAGTTCTTC
.	TRBJ1-1	once	TRBV12-3/TRBV12-4	CVSSPDTEAFF	TGTGTCAGCAGCCCGGACACTGAAGCTTTCTTT
.	TRBJ2-2	few	TRBV29-1	CSAQGSDAGELVF	TGCAGCGCTCAGGGCTCGGATGCCGGGGAGCTGGTTTTT
TRBD1	TRBJ2-5	.	TRBV11-2	CASGPPGQGAGREIQYF	TGTGCCAGCGGCCCCCCGGGACAGGGGGCAGGGAGAGAGATCCAGTACTTC
.	TRBJ2-3	.	TRBV29-1	CSARDPSTDTQYF	TGCAGCGCACGGGATCCTAGCACAGATACGCAGTATTTT
TRBD2	TRBJ2-5	.	TRBV6-2/TRBV6-3	CASSESGVRETQYF	TGTGCCAGCAGTGAGAGCGGGGTTCGAGAGACCCAGTACTTC
.	TRBJ2-5	many	TRBV6-6	CASSWGETQYF	TGTGCCAGCAGTTGGGGGGAGACCCAGTACTTC
.	TRBJ2-2	.	TRBV6-5	CASSYPRGVGGTRELFF	TGTGCCAGTAGTTACCCAAGGGGGGTTGGTGGGACCAGGGAGCTGTTTTTT
TRBD2	TRBJ2-7	.	TRBV6-2/TRBV6-3	CVRKGTSEAYEQYF	TGTGTCCGCAAAGGGACTAGCGAAGCCTACGAGCAGTACTTC
.	TRBJ2-5	.	TRBV11-2	CASSLESGMSMEALYF	TGTGCCAGCAGCTTAGAGTCCGGCATGTCGATGGAGGCCCTGTACTTC
.	TRBJ2-5	.	TRBV4-3	CANSQDWTVEYF	TGCGCCAACAGCCAAGACTGGACAGTCGAGTACTTC
.	TRBJ1-1	.	TRBV30	CAWSRGFNTEAFF	TGTGCCTGGAGTCGGGGGTTCAACACTGAGGCTTTCTTT
.	TRBJ2-1	.	TRBV11-2	CVSTLSSLGHEQFF	TGTGTCAGCACCTTGTCTAGCTTGGGGCATGAGCAATTCTTC
.	TRBJ1-1	.	TRBV6-2/TRBV6-3	CDSREDSWAEAFF	TGTGACAGCAGGGAAGACAGCTGGGCTGAAGCTTTCTTT
.	TRBJ1-5	.	TRBV10-2	CVSGLSGPHHF	TGCGTCAGCGGGTTGTCTGGGCCCCATCATTTT
.	TRBJ1-4	.	TRBV10-3	CAFSEKGREGSGNEKLFF	TGTGCCTTCAGTGAAAAAGGCAGGGAAGGATCGGGGAATGAAAAACTGTTTTTT
.	TRBJ1-2	.	TRBV6-5	CTSSYVPGNGYTF	TGTACCAGCAGTTACGTTCCAGGGAATGGCTACACCTTC
.	TRBJ1-1	.	TRBV30	CALSPMGWREAFF	TGTGCCTTGAGTCCCATGGGATGGAGGGAAGCTTTCTTT
.	TRBJ2-1	.	TRBV14	CASSQDALWAPYNDQFF	TGTGCCAGCAGCCAAGATGCCCTTTGGGCGCCCTACAATGACCAGTTCTTC
.	TRBJ2-1	.	TRBV5-1	CTSSLVGGPYNEQFF	TGCACCAGCAGCTTGGTTGGGGGACCCTACAATGAGCAGTTCTTC
.	TRBJ2-7	.	TRBV6-2/TRBV6-3	CASNYDVPYVQYF	TGTGCCAGCAATTACGATGTACCCTACGTGCAGTACTTC